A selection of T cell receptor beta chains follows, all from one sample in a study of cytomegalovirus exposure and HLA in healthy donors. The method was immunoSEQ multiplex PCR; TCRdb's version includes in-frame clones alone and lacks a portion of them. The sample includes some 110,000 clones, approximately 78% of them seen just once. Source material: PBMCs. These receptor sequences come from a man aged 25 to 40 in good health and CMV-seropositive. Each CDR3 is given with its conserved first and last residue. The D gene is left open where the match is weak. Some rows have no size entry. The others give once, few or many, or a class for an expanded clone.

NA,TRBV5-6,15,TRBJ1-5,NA,TGTGCCAGCAGCAGAACAGAATATAGCAATCAGCCCCAGCATTTT,CASSRTEYSNQPQHF
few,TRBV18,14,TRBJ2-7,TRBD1,TGTGCCAGCTCACCGCGACAGGGCTCCTACGAGCAGTACTTC,CASSPRQGSYEQYF
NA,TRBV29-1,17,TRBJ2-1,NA,TGCAGCGTTGGTATCGGTCTGGACAGAAGCTCCTACAATGAGCAGTTCTTC,CSVGIGLDRSSYNEQFF
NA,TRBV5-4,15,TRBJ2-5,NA,TGTGCCAGCAGCCCTGGGAGAGGGTTTGGAGAGACCCAGTACTTC,CASSPGRGFGETQYF
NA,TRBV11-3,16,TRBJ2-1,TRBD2,TGTGCCAGCAGCTTGGGAGCTCTAGCGGTAGACAATGAGCAGTTCTTC,CASSLGALAVDNEQFF
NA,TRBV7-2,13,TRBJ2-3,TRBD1,TGTGCCAGCAGCCGGGACAGGGCTGATACGCAGTATTTT,CASSRDRADTQYF
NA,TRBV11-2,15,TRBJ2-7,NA,TGTGCCAGCAGCTTAGATCTCGTACGGGCCTACGAGCAGTACTTC,CASSLDLVRAYEQYF
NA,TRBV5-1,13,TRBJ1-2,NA,TGCGCCAGCGGGGGGGGATTAGAGATCGGCTACACCTTC,CASGGGLEIGYTF
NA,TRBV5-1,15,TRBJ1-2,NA,TGCGCCAGCGGCTGGGGAGAGAGAGGGCCTATCGGCTACACCTTC,CASGWGERGPIGYTF
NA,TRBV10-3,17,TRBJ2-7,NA,TGTGCCATCAGTGAGTCCGAAGGGAGTTCCAAAACCTACGAGCAGTACTTC,CAISESEGSSKTYEQYF
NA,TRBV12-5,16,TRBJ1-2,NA,TGTGCTAGTGGTTTGGCTAAGGGGGGGCCTGTTAATGGCTACACCTTC,CASGLAKGGPVNGYTF
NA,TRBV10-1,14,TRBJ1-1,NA,TGCGCCAGCAGTGAGACAGGGCGGTACACTGAAGCTTTCTTT,CASSETGRYTEAFF
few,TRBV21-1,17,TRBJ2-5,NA,TGTGCCAGCAGCAAAACCTTAGCGGGAGTATGGGAAGAGACCCAGTACTTC,CASSKTLAGVWEETQYF
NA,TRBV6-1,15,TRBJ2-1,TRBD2,TGTGCCAGCGGCAGACTAGCGGGGGCTGGGAATGAGCAGTTCTTC,CASGRLAGAGNEQFF
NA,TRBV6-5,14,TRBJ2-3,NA,TGTGCCAGCAGTTCCAGAGACGGGGCAGATACGCAGTATTTT,CASSSRDGADTQYF
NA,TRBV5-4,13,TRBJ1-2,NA,TGTGCCAGCAGCATTACAGTAAACTATGGCTACACCTTC,CASSITVNYGYTF
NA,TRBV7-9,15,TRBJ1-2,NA,TGTGCCAGCAGCTCCCCCCTGGGGCAGAACCAAGGCTACACCTTC,CASSSPLGQNQGYTF
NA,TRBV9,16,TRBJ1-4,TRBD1,TGTGCCAGCAGCGCTGGACAGGGGGCCGGTAATGAAAAACTGTTTTTT,CASSAGQGAGNEKLFF
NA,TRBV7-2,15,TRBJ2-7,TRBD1,TGTGCCAGCAGCTTTTCAGGACAGGGAATCTACGAGCAGTACTTC,CASSFSGQGIYEQYF
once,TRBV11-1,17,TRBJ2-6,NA,TGTGCCAGCGGGCGAGAGGGCGGAAGCTCTGGGGCCAACGTCCTGACTTTC,CASGREGGSSGANVLTF
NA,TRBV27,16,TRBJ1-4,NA,TGTGCCAGCAGTAGAGTCGGACTAAAAGCGAGCGAAAAACTGTTTTTT,CASSRVGLKASEKLFF
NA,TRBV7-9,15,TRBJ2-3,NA,TGTGCCAGCAGCTTGGGGCGATCTAGCACAGATACGCAGTATTTT,CASSLGRSSTDTQYF
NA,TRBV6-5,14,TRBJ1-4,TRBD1,TGTGCCAGCAGTTACGCGACAGGGGAGGAAAAACTGTTTTTT,CASSYATGEEKLFF
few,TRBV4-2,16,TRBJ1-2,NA,TGTGCCAGCAGCCTCGGGTCAGGGATAGCTAACTATGGCTACACCTTC,CASSLGSGIANYGYTF
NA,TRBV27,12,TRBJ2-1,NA,TGTGCCAGCAGTTTATTGGACAGTGAGCAGTTCTTC,CASSLLDSEQFF
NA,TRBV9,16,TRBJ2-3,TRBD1,TGTGCCAGCAGCCTCTACGGACAGGGGAGGGGGGATACGCAGTATTTT,CASSLYGQGRGDTQYF